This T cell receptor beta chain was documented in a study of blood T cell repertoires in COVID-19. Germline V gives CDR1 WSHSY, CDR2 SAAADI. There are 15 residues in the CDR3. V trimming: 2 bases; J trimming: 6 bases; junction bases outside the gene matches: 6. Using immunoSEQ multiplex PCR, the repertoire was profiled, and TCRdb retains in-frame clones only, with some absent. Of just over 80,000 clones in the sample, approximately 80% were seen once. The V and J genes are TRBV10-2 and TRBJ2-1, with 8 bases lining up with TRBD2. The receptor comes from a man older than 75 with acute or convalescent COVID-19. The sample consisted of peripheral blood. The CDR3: CASSEPLSGSNEQFF. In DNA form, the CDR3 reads TGCGCCAGCAGTGAGCCATTGAGCGGGAGCAATGAGCAGTTCTTC.